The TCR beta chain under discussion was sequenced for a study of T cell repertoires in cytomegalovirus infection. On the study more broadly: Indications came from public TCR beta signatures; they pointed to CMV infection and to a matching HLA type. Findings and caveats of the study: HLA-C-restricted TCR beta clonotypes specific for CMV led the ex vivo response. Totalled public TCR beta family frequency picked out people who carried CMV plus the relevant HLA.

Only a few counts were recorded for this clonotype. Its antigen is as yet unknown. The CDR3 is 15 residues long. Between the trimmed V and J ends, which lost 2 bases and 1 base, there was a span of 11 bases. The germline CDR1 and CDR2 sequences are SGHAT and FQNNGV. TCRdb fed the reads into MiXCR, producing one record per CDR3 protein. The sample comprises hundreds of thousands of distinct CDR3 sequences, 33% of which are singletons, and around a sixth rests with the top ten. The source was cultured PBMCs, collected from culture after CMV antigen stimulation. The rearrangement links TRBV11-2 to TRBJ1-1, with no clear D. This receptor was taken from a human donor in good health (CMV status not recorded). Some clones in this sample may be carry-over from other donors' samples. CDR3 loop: CASSLTSGWNTEAFF. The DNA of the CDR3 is TGTGCCAGCAGCTTAACTTCGGGATGGAACACTGAAGCTTTCTTT.